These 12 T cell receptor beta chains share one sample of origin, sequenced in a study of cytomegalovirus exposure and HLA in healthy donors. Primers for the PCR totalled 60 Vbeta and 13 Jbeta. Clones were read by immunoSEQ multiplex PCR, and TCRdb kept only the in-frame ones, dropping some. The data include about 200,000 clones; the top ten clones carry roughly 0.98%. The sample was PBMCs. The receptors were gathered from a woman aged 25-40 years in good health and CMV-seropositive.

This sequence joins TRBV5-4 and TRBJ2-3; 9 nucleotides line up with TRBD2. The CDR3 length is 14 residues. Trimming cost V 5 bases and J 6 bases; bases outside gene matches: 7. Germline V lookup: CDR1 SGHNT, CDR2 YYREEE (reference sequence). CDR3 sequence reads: CASSERGAGDTQYF. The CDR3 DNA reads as TGTGCCAGCAGTGAGCGGGGGGCGGGGGATACGCAGTATTTT.

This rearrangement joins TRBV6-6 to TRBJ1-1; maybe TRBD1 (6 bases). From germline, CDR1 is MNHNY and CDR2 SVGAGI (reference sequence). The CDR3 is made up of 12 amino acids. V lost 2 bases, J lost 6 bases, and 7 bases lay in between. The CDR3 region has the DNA TGTGCCAGCAGTTACAAGGGGGCTGAAGCTTTCTTT. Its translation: CASSYKGAEAFF.

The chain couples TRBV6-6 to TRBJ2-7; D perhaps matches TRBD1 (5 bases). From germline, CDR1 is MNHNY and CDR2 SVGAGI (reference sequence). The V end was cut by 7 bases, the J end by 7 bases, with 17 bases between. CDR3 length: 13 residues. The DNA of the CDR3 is TGTGCCAGCACTCTAGGGGTCGATGTGGAGCAGTACTTC. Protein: CASTLGVDVEQYF.

CDR3 in DNA: TGCGCCAGCAGCTTGGCCACAGGGGCCGGCAATCAGCCCCAGCATTTT. Amino acid sequence: CASSLATGAGNQPQHF. V is TRBV5-1 and J is TRBJ1-5; TRBD1 matches 7 bases. The germline V gene encodes CDR1 SGHRS and CDR2 YFSETQ. Trimming took 0 bases from V and 2 from J; bases not matched to a gene: 5. The CDR3 sequence is 16 residues long. Full variable domain (missing parts from reference TRBV5-1 and TRBJ1-5): KAGVTQTPRYLIKTRGQQVTLSCSPISGHRSVSWYQQTPGQGLQFLFEYFSETQRNKGNFPGRFSGRQFSNSRSEMNVSTLELGDSALYLCASSLATGAGNQPQHFGDGTRLSIL.

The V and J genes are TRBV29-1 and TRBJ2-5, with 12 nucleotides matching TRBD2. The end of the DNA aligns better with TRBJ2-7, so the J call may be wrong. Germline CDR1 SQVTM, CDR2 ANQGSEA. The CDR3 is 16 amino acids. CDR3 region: CSVGRLAGGPTDEQYF. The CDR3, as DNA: TGCAGCGTTGGTCGGCTAGCGGGAGGGCCCACCGACGAGCAGTACTTC.

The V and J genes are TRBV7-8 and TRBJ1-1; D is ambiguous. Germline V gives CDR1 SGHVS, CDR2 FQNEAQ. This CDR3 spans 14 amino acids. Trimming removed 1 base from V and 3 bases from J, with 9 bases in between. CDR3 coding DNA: TGTGCCAGCAGCTTAGAAAGGGAGTACACTGAAGCTTTCTTT. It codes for CASSLEREYTEAFF.

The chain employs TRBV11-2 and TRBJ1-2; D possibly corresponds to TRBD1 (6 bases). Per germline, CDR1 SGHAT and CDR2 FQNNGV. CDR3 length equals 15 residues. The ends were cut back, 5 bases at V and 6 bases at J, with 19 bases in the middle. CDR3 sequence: CASSGRDTPWDGYTF. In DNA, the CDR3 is TGTGCCAGCAGCGGACGGGACACACCTTGGGATGGCTACACCTTC.

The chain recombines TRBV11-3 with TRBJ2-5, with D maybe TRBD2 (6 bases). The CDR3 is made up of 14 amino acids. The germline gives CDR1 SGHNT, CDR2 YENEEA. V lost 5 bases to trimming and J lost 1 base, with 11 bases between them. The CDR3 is CASSRQGLQETQYF. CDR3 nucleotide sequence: TGTGCCAGCAGCCGGCAGGGACTCCAAGAGACCCAGTACTTC.

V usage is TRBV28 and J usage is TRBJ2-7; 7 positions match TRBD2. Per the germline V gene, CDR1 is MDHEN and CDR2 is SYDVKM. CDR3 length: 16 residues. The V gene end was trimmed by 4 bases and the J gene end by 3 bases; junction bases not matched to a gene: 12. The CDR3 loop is CASSSGSGRAFYEQYF. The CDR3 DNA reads TGTGCCAGCAGTTCGGGGTCTGGGAGGGCCTTCTACGAGCAGTACTTC. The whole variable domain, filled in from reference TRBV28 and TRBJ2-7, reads DVKVTQSSRYLVKRTGEKVFLECVQDMDHENMFWYRQDPGLGLRLIYFSYDVKMKEKGDIPEGYSVSREKKERFSLILESASTNQTSMYLCASSSGSGRAFYEQYFGPGTRLTVT.

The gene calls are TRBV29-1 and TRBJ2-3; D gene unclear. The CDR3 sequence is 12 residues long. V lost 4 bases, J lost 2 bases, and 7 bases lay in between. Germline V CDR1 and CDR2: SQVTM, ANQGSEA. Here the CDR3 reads CSVGLITDTQYF. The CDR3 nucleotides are TGCAGCGTTGGACTGATCACAGATACGCAGTATTTT.

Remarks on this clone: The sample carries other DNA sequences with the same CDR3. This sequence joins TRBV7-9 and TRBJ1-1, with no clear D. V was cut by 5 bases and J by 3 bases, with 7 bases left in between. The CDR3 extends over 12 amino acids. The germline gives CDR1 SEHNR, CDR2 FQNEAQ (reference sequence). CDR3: CASSPRDTEAFF. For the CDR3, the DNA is TGTGCCAGCAGCCCCCGGGACACTGAAGCTTTCTTT.

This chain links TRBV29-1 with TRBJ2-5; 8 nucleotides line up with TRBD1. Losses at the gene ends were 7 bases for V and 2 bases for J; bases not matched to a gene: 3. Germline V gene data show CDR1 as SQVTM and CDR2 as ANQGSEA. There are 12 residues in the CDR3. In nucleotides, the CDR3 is TGCAGCGCAGGACAGGGACAAGAGACCCAGTACTTC. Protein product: CSAGQGQETQYF.